A selection of T cell receptor beta chains follows, all from one sample in a study of blood T cells in healthy people across ages. Using its own MiXCR run on the 5' RACE reads, TCRdb lists one record per CDR3 protein. The table has about 800,000 distinct CDR3 sequences, nearly 60% seen once. The specimen sequenced was blood. These receptors all come from a man aged 30 to 39 in good health. Both conserved end residues are part of each CDR3. A D gene is named only where the DNA matches it firmly. For some rows the clone size is stated as once, few or many, or as a class when expanded; others skip it.

J	size	D	V	DNA	CDR3
TRBJ2-4	few	.	TRBV12-3/TRBV12-4	TGTGCCAGCAGTTTACGGGAGGCCAAAAACATTCAGTACTTC	CASSLREAKNIQYF
TRBJ1-2	.	.	TRBV18	TGTGCCAGCTCACCCGGGACGGATATATGGGGCTACACCTTC	CASSPGTDIWGYTF
TRBJ2-1	.	TRBD2	TRBV20-1	TGCAGTGCGGGCTTAGTTTTGCGGGAGGGCCCCTCCTACAATGAGCAGTTCTTC	CSAGLVLREGPSYNEQFF
TRBJ1-2	few	.	TRBV29-1	TGCAGCGTGGGCGAGAGGGAGGACTATGGCTACACCTTC	CSVGEREDYGYTF
TRBJ2-7	.	.	TRBV10-2	TGCGCCAGCAGTGACAGGGGAATCATCTACGAGCAGTACTTC	CASSDRGIIYEQYF
TRBJ2-5	.	.	TRBV20-1	TGCAGTGCTTCGAGTCGTCTTCAAGAGACCCAGTACTTC	CSASSRLQETQYF
TRBJ2-7	.	TRBD2	TRBV4-1	TGCGCCAGCAGCCAAGATAAGGGGGCCCTAGGACTAGCGGGCCTGGAGCAGTACTTC	CASSQDKGALGLAGLEQYF
TRBJ2-3	.	TRBD2	TRBV9	TGTGCCAGCAGCCCACCGGGACTAGCGGGAGGCACAGATACGCAGTATTTT	CASSPPGLAGGTDTQYF
TRBJ2-5	few	.	TRBV7-2	TGTGCCAGCAGCTCAGCAGGAGTAAGACAAGAGACCCAGTACTTC	CASSSAGVRQETQYF
TRBJ1-1	.	.	TRBV27	TGTGCCAGCAGCCTCAGAGGGGTTCTGGGCACTGAAGCTTTCTTT	CASSLRGVLGTEAFF
TRBJ2-5	.	TRBD2	TRBV7-9	TGTGCCAGCAGCCCCATAGAGCTAGCGGCCCACGGGGAGACCCAGTACTTC	CASSPIELAAHGETQYF
TRBJ2-3	.	.	TRBV21-1	TGTGCCAGCAGCAAAAACTCCTCCCGGGGGCGCATCCCCGATACGCAGTATTTT	CASSKNSSRGRIPDTQYF
TRBJ2-3	.	.	TRBV21-1	TGTGCCAGCAGCGCGGACCGACTATATACGCAGTATTTT	CASSADRLYTQYF
TRBJ2-7	.	.	TRBV5-6	TGTGCCAGCAGCTTGGTGGGCTTAGATTACCACGAGCAGTACTTC	CASSLVGLDYHEQYF
TRBJ2-1	.	.	TRBV18	TGTGCCAGCTCAGGAGACACAGCAGGGGAGACCCAGTTCTTC	CASSGDTAGETQFF
TRBJ1-2	.	.	TRBV7-2	TGTGCCAGCAGTCCGCCAGGTAGCCACTATGGCTACACCTTC	CASSPPGSHYGYTF
TRBJ2-7	.	TRBD2	TRBV7-6	TGTGCCAGCAGCCAAGGAATCGCGGGGGGCGAGCAGTACTTC	CASSQGIAGGEQYF
TRBJ2-7	.	TRBD2	TRBV2	TGTGCCAGCAGTAACCGACGGGGGGTCTACGAGCAGTACTTC	CASSNRRGVYEQYF
TRBJ2-1	few	TRBD2	TRBV4-3	TGCGCCAGCAGCCAACAGTTCCTAGCGGGAGGTTCAGAGCAGTTCTTC	CASSQQFLAGGSEQFF
TRBJ2-5	.	.	TRBV5-1	TGCGCCAGCAGCCTTGCCAGTGGGCAGGGTTTAAGGCAGTACTTC	CASSLASGQGLRQYF
TRBJ2-5	few	TRBD2	TRBV29-1	TGCAGCGTGGGGACTAGCAGTCAAGAGACCCAGTACTTC	CSVGTSSQETQYF
TRBJ1-2	few	.	TRBV7-2	TGTGCCAGCAGCTCTCGGGGCAGGGATAATGGCTACACCTTC	CASSSRGRDNGYTF
TRBJ2-5	once	TRBD1	TRBV24-1	TGTGCCACCAGTCAACCGGGACAGGGTTTGGAGACCCAGTACTTC	CATSQPGQGLETQYF
TRBJ2-2	.	.	TRBV20-1	TGCAGTGCTAGAATCCGGGGGGAGCTGTTTTTT	CSARIRGELFF
TRBJ1-6	.	.	TRBV6-5	TGTGCCAGTACGGGAACCGCCATACTCGGACGGCCCCTCCACTTT	CASTGTAILGRPLHF
TRBJ2-3	.	.	TRBV5-1	TGCGCCAGCAGCCCTGATTCTGAGTGGGCAGATACGCAGTATTTT	CASSPDSEWADTQYF
TRBJ1-2	.	.	TRBV20-1	TGCAGTGCACCAGCCCAGGGTGACTATGGCTACACCTTC	CSAPAQGDYGYTF
TRBJ2-1	.	TRBD2	TRBV6-2/TRBV6-3	TGTGCCAGCAGTAAACCCGGGACTAGCTACAATGAGCAGTTCTTC	CASSKPGTSYNEQFF
TRBJ1-5	.	.	TRBV20-1	TGCGGGATCGATACTCCGAATCAGCCCCAGCATTTT	CGIDTPNQPQHF
TRBJ2-3	.	.	TRBV6-6	TGTGCCAGCAGTTACTCGTTCGGAGGAGTGCTGCATACGCAGTATTTT	CASSYSFGGVLHTQYF
TRBJ1-6	.	.	TRBV10-3	TGTGCCATCAGAGTAGGGGCTGATTCACCCCTCCACTTT	CAIRVGADSPLHF
TRBJ1-2	.	TRBD1	TRBV3-1	TGTGCCAGCAGCCCACTAGCCGACAGGGATGGCTACACCTTC	CASSPLADRDGYTF
TRBJ1-6	.	.	TRBV20-1	TGCAGTGCTTTCTATAATTCACCCCTCCACTTT	CSAFYNSPLHF
TRBJ2-5	few	.	TRBV7-2	TGTGCCAGCAGCTCGCGATCCGCGGGGGAGACCCAGTACTTC	CASSSRSAGETQYF
TRBJ2-3	.	.	TRBV6-6	TGTGCCAGCAGGCGGGACAGCGACACAGATACGCAGTATTTT	CASRRDSDTDTQYF
TRBJ1-2	.	TRBD1	TRBV10-3	TGTGCCATCAGTGAGAACCTACAGGGGATGCGAAATGGCTACACCTTC	CAISENLQGMRNGYTF
TRBJ2-7	.	TRBD1	TRBV30	TGTGCCTGGAGGGCTACAGGGGCCCGCGAGCAGTACTTC	CAWRATGAREQYF
TRBJ2-3	.	.	TRBV4-1	TGCGCCAGCCAGGCTTCAGATACGCAGTATTTT	CASQASDTQYF
TRBJ1-6	once	.	TRBV3-1	TGTGCCAGCAGCCGTCGGCAGGGACCGGCTAATTCACCCCTCCACTTT	CASSRRQGPANSPLHF
TRBJ2-7	.	.	TRBV6-6	TGTGCCAGCACCGAGTGGGCTAGTAGCAGTCAGTACTTC	CASTEWASSSQYF
TRBJ2-5	few	.	TRBV6-6	TGTGCCACCGGAAGACAAGGGGAGACCCAGTACTTC	CATGRQGETQYF
TRBJ2-7	.	.	TRBV27	TGTGCCAGCAGTCCTCGCGAAGGCTACGAGCAGTACTTC	CASSPREGYEQYF
TRBJ2-7	once	.	TRBV21-1	TGTGCCAGCTACTTCGGCGGGAGGGGCCTACGAAACCCCGAGCAGTACTTC	CASYFGGRGLRNPEQYF